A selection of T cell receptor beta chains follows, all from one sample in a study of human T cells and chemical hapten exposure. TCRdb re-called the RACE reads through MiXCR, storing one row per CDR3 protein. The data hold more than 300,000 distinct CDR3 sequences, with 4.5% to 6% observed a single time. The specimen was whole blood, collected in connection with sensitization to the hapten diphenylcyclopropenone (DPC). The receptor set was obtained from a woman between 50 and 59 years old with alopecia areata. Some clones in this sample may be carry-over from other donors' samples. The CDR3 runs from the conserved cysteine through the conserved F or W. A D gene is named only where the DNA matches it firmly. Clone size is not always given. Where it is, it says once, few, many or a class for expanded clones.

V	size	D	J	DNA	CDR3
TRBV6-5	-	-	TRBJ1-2	TGTGCCAGCAGTTCCGCGGGCCTTGGCTACACCTTC	CASSSAGLGYTF
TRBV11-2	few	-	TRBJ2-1	TGTGCCAGCAGCCCGTCATATGAGCAGTTCTTC	CASSPSYEQFF
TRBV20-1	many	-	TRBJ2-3	TGCAGTGCTAGATCCCGTGAGCGGAGAGGCACAGATACGCAGTATTTT	CSARSRERRGTDTQYF
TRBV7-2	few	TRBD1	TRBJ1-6	TGTGCCAGCAGCTTCTCCGGACAGGGGGTATCACCCCTCCACTTT	CASSFSGQGVSPLHF
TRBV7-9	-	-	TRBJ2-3	TGTACCAGCAGATTATCGGGCAGTCCCCGGCAAGATACGCAGTATTTT	CTSRLSGSPRQDTQYF
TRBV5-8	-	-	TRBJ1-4	TGTGCCAGCAGCTTCGGGGGGCCTGATGAAAAACTGTTTTTT	CASSFGGPDEKLFF
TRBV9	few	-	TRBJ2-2	TGTGCCAGCAGCGCTAGGGCCCTCCTCCCCGGGGAGCTGTTTTTT	CASSARALLPGELFF
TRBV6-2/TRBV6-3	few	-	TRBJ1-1	TGTGCCAGCACCAGAAACAGGGCCCTCACTGAAGCTTTCTTT	CASTRNRALTEAFF
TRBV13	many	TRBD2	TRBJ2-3	TGTGCCAGCAGCTCCACGGGGGGGGGAAGCACAGATACGCAGTATTTT	CASSSTGGGSTDTQYF
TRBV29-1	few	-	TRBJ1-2	TGCAGCGTTGAAGGGACCGATTATGGCTACACCTTC	CSVEGTDYGYTF
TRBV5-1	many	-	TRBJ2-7	TGCGCCAGCAGGCCCAACTCCTACGAGCAGTACTTC	CASRPNSYEQYF
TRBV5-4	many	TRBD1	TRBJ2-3	TGTGCCAGCGCCAAAAGGATCAGGGGGCTCAGCACAGATACGCAGTATTTT	CASAKRIRGLSTDTQYF
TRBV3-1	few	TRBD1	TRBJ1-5	TGTGCCAGCAGCCAAGGGACAGGGAGACAGCCCCAGCATTTT	CASSQGTGRQPQHF
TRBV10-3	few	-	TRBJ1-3	TGTGCCATCAGTGAAGGTCCCCACTCTGGAAACACCATATATTTT	CAISEGPHSGNTIYF
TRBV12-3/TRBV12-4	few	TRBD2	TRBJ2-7	TGTGCCAGCAGCCCCTTTGGCGGGAGGGCCTCGGAGGAGCAGTACTTC	CASSPFGGRASEEQYF
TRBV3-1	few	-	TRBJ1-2	TGTGCCAGCAGCCAAGTCGGTGTGGGGGGCTACACCTTC	CASSQVGVGGYTF
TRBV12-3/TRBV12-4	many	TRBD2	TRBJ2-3	TGTGCCAGCACTCCCTTGGGCGGGACGGGGGGAGATACGCAGTATTTT	CASTPLGGTGGDTQYF
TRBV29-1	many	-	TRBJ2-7	TGCAGCGTTGAGGGGGACACCTCCTACGAGCAGTACTTC	CSVEGDTSYEQYF
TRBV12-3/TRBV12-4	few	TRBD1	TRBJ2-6	TGTGCCAGCAGCTCGACACCGGGACAGGGGGCTATGGGGGCCAACGTCCTGACTTTC	CASSSTPGQGAMGANVLTF
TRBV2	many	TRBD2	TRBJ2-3	TGTGCCAGGGGCACTAGCGGGACTACAGATACGCAGTATTTT	CARGTSGTTDTQYF
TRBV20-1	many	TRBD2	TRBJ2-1	TGCAGTGCTAGGACTACTAGCGGGAGAGATGAGCAGTTCTTC	CSARTTSGRDEQFF
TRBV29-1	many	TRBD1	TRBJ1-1	TGCAGCGGCGGGCAGGGGGCAACGGGAACTTTCTTT	CSGGQGATGTFF
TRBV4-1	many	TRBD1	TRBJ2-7	TGCGCCAGCAGCCAGGGACAGGCGAGCTCCTACGAGCAGTACTTC	CASSQGQASSYEQYF
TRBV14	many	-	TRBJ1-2	TGTGCCAGCAGCCAAGATTTGGGGGTGGCCGGCTACACCTTC	CASSQDLGVAGYTF
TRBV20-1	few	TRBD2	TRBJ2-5	TGCAGTGCTAGAGATTTTATAAGTACTAGCGAACAAGAGACCCAGTACTTC	CSARDFISTSEQETQYF
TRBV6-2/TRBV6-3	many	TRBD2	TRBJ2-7	TGTGCCAGCAGTTATCTTACTAGCGGCGAGCAGTACTTC	CASSYLTSGEQYF
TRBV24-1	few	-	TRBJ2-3	TGTGCCACCAGTGGAGGGACAGATACGCAGTATTTT	CATSGGTDTQYF
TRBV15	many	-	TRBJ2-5	TGTGCCACCAGCAGAGCGGGAGCTTTAGGAGAGACCCAGTACTTC	CATSRAGALGETQYF
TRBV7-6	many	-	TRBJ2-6	TGTGCCAGCAGTTTCCACGGCGGGACCCAATTCGACTCTGGGGCCAACGTCCTGACTTTC	CASSFHGGTQFDSGANVLTF
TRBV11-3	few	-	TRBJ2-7	TGTGCCAGCAGCACCTTCGGGACGTTATCCTACGAGCAGTACTTC	CASSTFGTLSYEQYF
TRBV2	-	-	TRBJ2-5	TGTGCCAGCCTAAGCCGGAGGGGGGAGACCCAGTACTTC	CASLSRRGETQYF